This T cell receptor (beta chain) is drawn from a study of cytotoxic CD8 clonotypes in ibrutinib-treated CLL. With 2 bases removed from V and 4 bases from J, the gap between germline ends came to 12 bases. This CDR3 spans 15 amino acids. The germline gives CDR1 SGHTA, CDR2 FQGNSA. Comment on this clone: The same CDR3 can be traced to other DNA sequences in this sample.

The protocol was immunoSEQ multiplex PCR, while the TCRdb copy is restricted to in-frame clones and leaves out a portion. Of tens of thousands of clones listed, roughly 85% were seen once; the top ten hold less than 45%. This sequence joins TRBV7-2 and TRBJ1-5; perhaps TRBD1 as D (6 bases). This specimen was PBMCs, taken after 24 months of ibrutinib treatment. The source of this sequence is a human donor with chronic lymphocytic leukemia. As DNA, the CDR3 is TGTGCCAGCAGCTTATCTCGGGGGGCAAATCAGCCCCAGCATTTT. Residues: CASSLSRGANQPQHF.